This T cell receptor beta chain was found in a study of T cells in tuberculosis. V gave up 7 bases and J gave up 5 bases; unmatched junction bases: 6. Per the germline V gene, CDR1 is WSHSY and CDR2 is SAAADI. This CDR3 contains 13 residues. Sequencing of TCR-alpha and TCR-beta chains was unpaired. Produced via immunoSEQ multiplex PCR; TCRdb's table is partial and in-frame only. The data show roughly 60,000 clones, about 86% seen once. Cells were sorted from thawed PBMC rested overnight and stained with GMM-loaded CD1B tetramer, viability dye and anti-CD3. The CD1B tetramers carried C32 glucose monomycolate purified from Rhodococcus equi. PBMC for tetramer sorting were first depleted of CD14-expressing monocytes. Study conclusions and caveats: T cells binding CD1B-GMM tetramer weakly possibly escaped the sort.

The sample comprised CD1b-GMM tetramer-negative cells sorted from PBMCs. The chain combines TRBV10-2 with TRBJ2-7; 9 bases align to TRBD1. The TCR sequence derives from an adult woman with latent tuberculosis. The CDR3 here is CASTNGQGNEQYF. The CDR3 bases are TGCGCCAGCACTAACGGACAGGGGAACGAGCAGTACTTC.